These T cell receptor beta chains were read from a single sample in a study of OX40 agonist ivuxolimab in advanced cancers. Sequencing used immunoSEQ multiplex PCR; TCRdb keeps in-frame clones, though not all of them. The sample shows 74,000 or so clones, roughly 91% of them seen only once. The sample consisted of CD4+ or CD8+ T cells sorted from blood, taken in a trial of the OX40 agonist ivuxolimab. These receptors all stem from an adult with an advanced solid tumor such as melanoma, head and neck, liver or kidney cancer. Both conserved end residues are trimmed from each CDR3.

cdr3_aa j_call v_call
ASSRGVGTEAF TRBJ1-1 TRBV19
ASSLLGQTLYGYT TRBJ1-2 TRBV27
ASARDRGTEAF TRBJ1-1 TRBV27
ASSLTGSYNEQF TRBJ2-1 TRBV6-6
ASSSSRAFPSGNTIY TRBJ1-3 TRBV28
ASSASGVWTEAF TRBJ1-1 TRBV11-2
ASIPGPQPYEQY TRBJ2-7 TRBV6-5
ASRPGGALSTEAF TRBJ1-1 TRBV28
ASSRWPGQTNTGELF TRBJ2-2 TRBV4-1
ASRLAGRDEQY TRBJ2-7 TRBV25-1
ASSLGAQETQY TRBJ2-5 TRBV5-1
AAPPIGAPYEQY TRBJ2-7 TRBV6-5
ASSPGPKETQY TRBJ2-5 TRBV28
ASSPRIGGGPQY TRBJ2-5 TRBV7-2
ASSPGTGGMNTEAF TRBJ1-1 TRBV4-2